The TCR beta chain described here comes from a study of technical replicates of blood from a handful of donors. The germline V and J ends were trimmed by 4 bases and 2 bases, with 18 bases remaining between them. Germline CDR1 LGHNA, CDR2 YNFKEQ. The CDR3 length is 17 residues. Generated by immunoSEQ multiplex PCR, the TCRdb table keeps only in-frame clones and is missing some. The sample consists of around 68,000 clones, under 98% of them appearing once. The sample consisted of T cells isolated from PBMCs. The source of this sequence is a human donor in good health. The rearrangement uses TRBV4-2 and TRBJ1-3; tentative D call: TRBD1 (5 bases). The CDR3 DNA sequence: TGTGCCAGCAGCCGTCCTACCCCTCCAGGGCCTGGAAACACCATATATTTT. Translated, it gives CASSRPTPPGPGNTIYF.